The rows below give T cell receptor beta chains drawn from one sample of a study of cytomegalovirus exposure and HLA in healthy donors. Here immunoSEQ multiplex PCR was the method, and the copy in TCRdb shows in-frame clones only, minus some. The sample has about 150,000 clones, 79% seen once. Source material: PBMCs. Source of these receptors: a man aged 50-60 years in good health and CMV-seropositive. Both conserved end residues are part of each CDR3. Fields, in order: clone size, V gene, D gene, J gene, CDR3 length, CDR3 DNA, CDR3 protein. A D gene is named only where the DNA matches it firmly. Only some rows state a clone size, as once, few, many or a class for expanded clones.

NA	TRBV7-9	NA	TRBJ2-5	17	TGTGCCAGCAGCGATCTAACAGCGGGCCAGACCAAAGAGACCCAGTACTTC	CASSDLTAGQTKETQYF
NA	TRBV10-3	NA	TRBJ1-2	12	TGTGCCATCAGCCGACAGGACTATGGCTACACCTTC	CAISRQDYGYTF
NA	TRBV7-3	NA	TRBJ2-7	15	TGTGCCAGCAGCTTATTAGCCCTCCCGACCTACGAGCAGTACTTC	CASSLLALPTYEQYF
NA	TRBV5-1	TRBD1	TRBJ2-5	15	TGCGCCAGCAGCTCAGTGACAGGGTCCCAAGAGACCCAGTACTTC	CASSSVTGSQETQYF
NA	TRBV27	NA	TRBJ1-5	13	TGTGCCAGCAGTTCGTCGGTGACTACGCCCCAGCATTTT	CASSSSVTTPQHF
once	TRBV5-1	NA	TRBJ1-1	13	TGCGCCAGCAGCTTACAGGGTACCACTGAAGCTTTCTTT	CASSLQGTTEAFF
NA	TRBV2	TRBD2	TRBJ2-7	15	TGTGCCAGCACCCTACTAGCGGGAGGGCCTCACGAGCAGTACTTC	CASTLLAGGPHEQYF
once	TRBV2	TRBD2	TRBJ2-7	14	TGTGCCAGCAGTGAAGTAGCGGGGACCTACGAGCAGTACTTC	CASSEVAGTYEQYF
NA	TRBV5-1	TRBD2	TRBJ2-5	15	TGCGCCAGCAGCTTGGGTGCGGCGGGGGGGGAGACCCAGTACTTC	CASSLGAAGGETQYF
few	TRBV10-3	TRBD1	TRBJ1-2	13	TGTGCCATCAGCGGACAGGGAGGGATTGGCTACACCTTC	CAISGQGGIGYTF
NA	TRBV2	NA	TRBJ1-1	13	TGTGCCAGCAGTGAAATCGAGGGAACTGAAGCTTTCTTT	CASSEIEGTEAFF
NA	TRBV28	TRBD1	TRBJ1-2	17	TGTGCCAGCAGATCGAAGACAGGGAGGTCTTTAAGCTATGGCTACACCTTC	CASRSKTGRSLSYGYTF
once	TRBV28	TRBD1	TRBJ1-1	18	TGTGCCAGCAGTTCCTCCTACCGGACAGGTACCCTGAACACTGAAGCTTTCTTT	CASSSSYRTGTLNTEAFF
few	TRBV5-1	TRBD1	TRBJ2-7	15	TGCGCCAGCAGCGCCCCGGGACAGGGGGCCTACGAGCAGTACTTC	CASSAPGQGAYEQYF
NA	TRBV28	NA	TRBJ2-1	14	TGTGCCAGCAGTGATCCGGGACAGCGGGAGGAGCAGTTCTTC	CASSDPGQREEQFF
NA	TRBV5-1	NA	TRBJ2-1	17	TGCGCCAGCAGCTCCCCAGTGGGGCGGGGCTCCTACAATGAGCAGTTCTTC	CASSSPVGRGSYNEQFF
once	TRBV30	TRBD2	TRBJ2-6	15	TGTGCCTGGAGTATCGGGAGGTCTGGGGCCAACGTCCTGACTTTC	CAWSIGRSGANVLTF
NA	TRBV28	NA	TRBJ2-7	13	TGTGCCAGCAGTTTAGGGGGGACGTACGAGCAGTACTTC	CASSLGGTYEQYF
once	TRBV30	TRBD1	TRBJ1-1	14	TGTGCCTGGGGCCCTGGGACAGGGGGAACTGAAGCTTTCTTT	CAWGPGTGGTEAFF
NA	TRBV5-1	NA	TRBJ1-2	14	TGCGCCAGCAGCTTGCGTGGGGAGAACTATGGCTACACCTTC	CASSLRGENYGYTF
NA	TRBV19	NA	TRBJ1-3	15	TGTGCCAGTAGTAGAAACTACAGGGCTGGAAACACCATATATTTT	CASSRNYRAGNTIYF
NA	TRBV6-5	NA	TRBJ1-1	11	TGTGCCAGCGGACCAGGGGCTGAAGCTTTCTTT	CASGPGAEAFF
NA	TRBV28	TRBD2	TRBJ2-5	13	TGTGCCAGCAGGAGCGGGAACCAAGAGACCCAGTACTTC	CASRSGNQETQYF
NA	TRBV7-9	NA	TRBJ2-3	16	TGTGCCAGCAGCTTGCCGGGCGGGTACAGCACAGATACGCAGTATTTT	CASSLPGGYSTDTQYF
few	TRBV28	NA	TRBJ1-3	15	TGTGCCAGCAGTTTCCAGGGAGGAACTGGAAACACCATATATTTT	CASSFQGGTGNTIYF
NA	TRBV10-2	NA	TRBJ1-1	13	TGCGCCAGCAGTGGACTAGGGAACACTGAAGCTTTCTTT	CASSGLGNTEAFF
once	TRBV7-9	NA	TRBJ1-2	14	TGTTCCAGCAGCTCGCCCCAGGGCGTATATGGCTACACCTTC	CSSSSPQGVYGYTF
NA	TRBV5-6	NA	TRBJ1-4	14	TGTGCCAGCAGCTTCGGGGAGGGGGGTGAAAAACTGTTTTTT	CASSFGEGGEKLFF
NA	TRBV12-1	NA	TRBJ2-5	17	TGTGCCAGCAGCTTTGCGCCCTTACTAGCGGGAGAAGAGACCCAGTACTTC	CASSFAPLLAGEETQYF
NA	TRBV28	NA	TRBJ2-7	19	TGTGCCAGCAGTCGGCCCGGACTCGAACTCTTACCCGCCCCCGAGGAGCAGTACTTC	CASSRPGLELLPAPEEQYF
NA	TRBV4-1	TRBD1	TRBJ1-4	15	TGCGCCAGCAGCCAAGAGGGACAGCCGAATGAAAAACTGTTTTTT	CASSQEGQPNEKLFF
once	TRBV28	NA	TRBJ2-5	15	TGTGCCAGCAGTTGGACGGGAATTTCCCAAGAGACCCAGTACTTC	CASSWTGISQETQYF
NA	TRBV5-1	NA	TRBJ1-1	14	TGCGCCAGCAGCTCACAGGGTTCGGGCACTGAAGCTTTCTTT	CASSSQGSGTEAFF
NA	TRBV28	NA	TRBJ2-2	16	TGTGCCAGCAGTCCTTATAGCGGCGCGAACACCGGGGAGCTGTTTTTT	CASSPYSGANTGELFF
NA	TRBV29-1	TRBD2	TRBJ2-7	15	TGCAGCGTTGAAGATCCTGGCGGGAGCTCCTACGAGCAGTACTTC	CSVEDPGGSSYEQYF